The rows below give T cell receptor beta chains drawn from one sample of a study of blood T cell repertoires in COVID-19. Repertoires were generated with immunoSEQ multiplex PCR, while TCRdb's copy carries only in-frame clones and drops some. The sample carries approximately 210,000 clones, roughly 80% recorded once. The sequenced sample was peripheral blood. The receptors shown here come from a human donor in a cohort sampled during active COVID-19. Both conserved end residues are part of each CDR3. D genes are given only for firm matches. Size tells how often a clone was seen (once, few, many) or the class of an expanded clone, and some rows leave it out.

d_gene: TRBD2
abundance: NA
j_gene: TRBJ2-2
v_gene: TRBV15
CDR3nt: TGTGCCACCAGCAGAGATATCGGACTAGCGGGACGTGGGGAGCTGTTTTTT
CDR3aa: CATSRDIGLAGRGELFF

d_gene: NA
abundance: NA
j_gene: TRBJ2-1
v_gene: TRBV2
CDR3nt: TGTGCCAGCAGTTACACTAGTTCCTACAATGAGCAGTTCTTC
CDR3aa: CASSYTSSYNEQFF

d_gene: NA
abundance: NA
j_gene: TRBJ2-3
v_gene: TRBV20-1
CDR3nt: TGCAGTGCTAGTGCGGGGATGAGCACAGATACGCAGTATTTT
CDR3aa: CSASAGMSTDTQYF

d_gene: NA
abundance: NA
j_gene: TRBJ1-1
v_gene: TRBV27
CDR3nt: TGTGCCAGCAGTTTCTTGGGGGGTAGGGGCACTGAAGCTTTCTTT
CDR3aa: CASSFLGGRGTEAFF

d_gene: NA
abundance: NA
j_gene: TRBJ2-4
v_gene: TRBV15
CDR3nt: TGTGCCACCAGCAGAGATAAGGCGGTAGCCAAAAACATTCAGTACTTC
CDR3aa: CATSRDKAVAKNIQYF

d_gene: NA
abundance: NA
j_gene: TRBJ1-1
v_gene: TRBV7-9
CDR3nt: TGTGCCACCCGGTATGCGCGCGGGACTGAAGCTTTCTTT
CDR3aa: CATRYARGTEAFF

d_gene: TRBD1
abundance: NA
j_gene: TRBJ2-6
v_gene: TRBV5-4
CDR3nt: TGTGCCAGCAGCACCGGGACAGGGGCTAGCTCTGGGGCCAACGTCCTGACTTTC
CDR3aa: CASSTGTGASSGANVLTF

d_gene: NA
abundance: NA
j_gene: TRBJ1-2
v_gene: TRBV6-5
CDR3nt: TGTGCCAGCAGTTTGACAGGCCTATATGGCTACACCTTC
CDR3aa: CASSLTGLYGYTF

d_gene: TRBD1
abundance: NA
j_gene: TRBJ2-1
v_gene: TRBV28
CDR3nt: TGTGCCAGCAGTTTATTGCAGGGGGCGTACAATGAGCAGTTCTTC
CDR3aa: CASSLLQGAYNEQFF

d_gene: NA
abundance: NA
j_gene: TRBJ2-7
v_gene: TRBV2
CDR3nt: TGTGCCAGCAGTGGTCAGGTCCCCTCCTACGAGCAGTACTTC
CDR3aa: CASSGQVPSYEQYF

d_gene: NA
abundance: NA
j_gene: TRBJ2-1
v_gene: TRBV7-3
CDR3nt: TGTGCCAGCAGCCCCGGAAGGGGGGGGGAAGAGCAGTTCTTC
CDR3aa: CASSPGRGGEEQFF

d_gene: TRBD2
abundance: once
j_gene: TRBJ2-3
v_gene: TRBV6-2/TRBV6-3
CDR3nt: TGTGCCAGCAGTTACGCTCTCGGCGGGAGACATTTCACAGATACGCAGTATTTT
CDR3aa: CASSYALGGRHFTDTQYF

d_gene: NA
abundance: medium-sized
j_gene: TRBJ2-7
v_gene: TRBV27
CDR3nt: TGTGCCAGCAGCCCCAGGGATTATTACGAGCAGTACTTC
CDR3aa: CASSPRDYYEQYF

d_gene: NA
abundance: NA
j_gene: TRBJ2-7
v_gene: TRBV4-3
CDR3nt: TGCGCCAGCAGCCAAGTAAACATAGCAGGGAAGTACGAGCAGTACTTC
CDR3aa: CASSQVNIAGKYEQYF

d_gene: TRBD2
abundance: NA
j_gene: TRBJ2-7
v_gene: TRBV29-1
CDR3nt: TGCAGCGTAACACCTAGCGGGAGAGTCCCCTACGAGCAGTACTTC
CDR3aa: CSVTPSGRVPYEQYF

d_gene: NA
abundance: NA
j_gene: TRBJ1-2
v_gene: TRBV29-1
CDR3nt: TGCAGCGTTGAATCCGCGGCGAGCTACACCTTC
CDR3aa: CSVESAASYTF

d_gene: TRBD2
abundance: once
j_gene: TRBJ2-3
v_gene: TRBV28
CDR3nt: TGTGCCAGCAGTATCCAGACTAGCGGGAGACCAGATACGCAGTATTTT
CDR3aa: CASSIQTSGRPDTQYF

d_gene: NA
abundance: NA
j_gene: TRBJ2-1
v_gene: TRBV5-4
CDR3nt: TGTGCCAGCAGTTTTAGCCTGAGCTCCTACAATGAGCAGTTCTTC
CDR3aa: CASSFSLSSYNEQFF

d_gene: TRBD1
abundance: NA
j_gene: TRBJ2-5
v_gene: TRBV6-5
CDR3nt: TGTGCCAGCAGCCGCGACAGGGTGCAAGAGACCCAGTACTTC
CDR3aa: CASSRDRVQETQYF

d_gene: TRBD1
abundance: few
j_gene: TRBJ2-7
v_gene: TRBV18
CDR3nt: TGTGCCAGCGCGGGACAGGGGCCCTACGAGCAGTACTTC
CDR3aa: CASAGQGPYEQYF

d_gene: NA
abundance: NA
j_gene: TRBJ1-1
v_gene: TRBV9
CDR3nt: TGTGCCAGCAGCGTAGCTGACATTAGGTACACTGAAGCTTTCTTT
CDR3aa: CASSVADIRYTEAFF

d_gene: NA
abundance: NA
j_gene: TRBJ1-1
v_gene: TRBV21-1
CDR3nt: TGTGCCAGCAGCAAAGCGCTACAGACAGATGAAGCTTTCTTT
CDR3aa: CASSKALQTDEAFF

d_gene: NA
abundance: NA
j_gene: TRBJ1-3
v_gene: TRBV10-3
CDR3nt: TGTGCCATCAGTGACTCAGGGGTTGGTGGAAACACCATATATTTT
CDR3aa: CAISDSGVGGNTIYF

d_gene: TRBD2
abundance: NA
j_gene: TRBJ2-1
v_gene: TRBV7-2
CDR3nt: TGTGCCAGCAGGGTAGCGGGAGCCCCGGGATACAATGAGCAGTTCTTC
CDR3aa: CASRVAGAPGYNEQFF

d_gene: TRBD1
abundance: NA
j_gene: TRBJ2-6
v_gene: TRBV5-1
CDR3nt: TGCGCCAGCAGCGGAGACAGGGACTCTGGGGCCAACGTCCTGACTTTC
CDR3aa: CASSGDRDSGANVLTF

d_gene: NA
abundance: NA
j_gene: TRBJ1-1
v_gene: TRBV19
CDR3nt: TGTGCCAGTAGTACCCTGCTGAGAATGAACACTGAAGCTTTCTTT
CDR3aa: CASSTLLRMNTEAFF

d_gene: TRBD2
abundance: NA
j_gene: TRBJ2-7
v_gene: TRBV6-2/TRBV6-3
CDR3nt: TGTGCCAGCAGTTCCCCAGGTAGCGGGACCTACGAGCAGTACTTC
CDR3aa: CASSSPGSGTYEQYF

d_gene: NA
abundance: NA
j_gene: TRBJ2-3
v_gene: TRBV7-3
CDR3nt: TGTGCCAGCAGCTTAACTAAGGGAGTCCCAGATACGCAGTATTTT
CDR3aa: CASSLTKGVPDTQYF

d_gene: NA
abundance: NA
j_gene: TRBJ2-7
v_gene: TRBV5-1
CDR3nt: TGCGCCAGCAGAGGAGACCCGGGCTCCTACGAGCAGTACTTC
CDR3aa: CASRGDPGSYEQYF

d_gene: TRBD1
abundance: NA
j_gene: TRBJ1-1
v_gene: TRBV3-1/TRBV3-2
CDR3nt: TGTGCCAGCAGCTCCCGGACAGGGGCCACTCACCCTGAAGCTTTCTTT
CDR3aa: CASSSRTGATHPEAFF

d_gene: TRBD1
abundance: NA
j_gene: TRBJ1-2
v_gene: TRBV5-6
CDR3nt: TGTGCCAGCAGCTTGGCCACCAGGGGGGATTACTATGGCTACACCTTC
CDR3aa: CASSLATRGDYYGYTF

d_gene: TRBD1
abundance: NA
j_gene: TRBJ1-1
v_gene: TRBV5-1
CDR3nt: TGCGCCAGCAGCTTTCAGGGGGACACTGAAGCTTTCTTT
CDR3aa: CASSFQGDTEAFF

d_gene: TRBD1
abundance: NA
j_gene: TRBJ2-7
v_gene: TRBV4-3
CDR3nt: TGCGCCAGCAGCCAGGTGACAGGGAGCTCCTACGAGCAGTACTTC
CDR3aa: CASSQVTGSSYEQYF

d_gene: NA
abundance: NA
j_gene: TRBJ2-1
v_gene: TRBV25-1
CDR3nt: TGTGCCAGCAGTGAATACTCGACGGGAAGCTCCTACAATGAGCAGTTCTTC
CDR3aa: CASSEYSTGSSYNEQFF

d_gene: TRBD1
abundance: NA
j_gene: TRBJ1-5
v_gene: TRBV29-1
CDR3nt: TGCAGCGTTACAGGGGTCGGCCAGCCCCAGCATTTT
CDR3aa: CSVTGVGQPQHF

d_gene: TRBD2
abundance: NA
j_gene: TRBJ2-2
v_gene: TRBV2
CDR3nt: TGTGCCAGCAAAGAACTAGCGGGAGAAACCGGGGAGCTGTTTTTT
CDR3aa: CASKELAGETGELFF